The 13 T cell receptor beta chains in this list originate from one sample, sequenced in a study of CD8+ T cells in alopecia areata. Specified treatment: oral pan-JAK inhibitor, 5-10 mg twice daily. After isolation, RNA underwent reverse transcription to generate cDNA as the sequencing template. The data were produced by immunoSEQ multiplex PCR, yet TCRdb's version contains in-frame clones alone and is incomplete. The table lists some 170,000 clones, less than 75% of them singletons. The sample in question was CD4+ T cells sorted from blood, obtained between weeks 55 and 70, from a patient treated with tofacitinib. Source of these receptors: a human donor with alopecia areata.

V gene TRBV18 combines with J gene TRBJ2-5; TRBD2 aligns across 14 bases. CDR3 size: 18 residues. Germline CDR1 reads KGHSH; CDR2 reads LQKENI. With 0 bases clipped from V and 4 bases from J, the junction kept 7 bases outside the gene matches. The CDR3 DNA reads as TGTGCCAGCTCACCACCCGGACTAGCGGGGGGAATGGGAGAGACCCAGTACTTC. Its protein product is CASSPPGLAGGMGETQYF.

This clone was detected once. The V and J genes are TRBV19 and TRBJ1-1; possibly TRBD1 for D (5 bases). The CDR3 is 11 amino acids. Trimming removed 8 bases at V and 13 bases at J, with 17 bases between. Germline V gene data show CDR1 as LNHDA and CDR2 as SQIVND (reference sequence). CDR3 coding DNA: TGTGCCAGTCGGAGGGACGGTCCATTTTTCTTT. It encodes CASRRDGPFFF. The variable domain in full, completed from reference TRBV19 and TRBJ1-1, reads DGGITQSPKYLFRKEGQNVTLSCEQNLNHDAMYWYRQDPGQGLRLIYYSQIVNDFQKGDIAEGYSVSREKKESFPLTVTSAQKNPTAFYLCASRRDGPFFFGQGTRLTVV.

J is TRBJ1-4 and V is TRBV7-2; possible D gene TRBD1, 6 bases. The CDR3 totals 15 residues. The germline V and J ends were trimmed by 5 bases and 0 bases, with 10 bases remaining between them. CDR1 is SGHTA, CDR2 FQGNSA, per germline. This CDR3 is CASSRRQATNEKLFF. CDR3 DNA: TGTGCCAGCAGCCGCCGACAGGCAACTAATGAAAAACTGTTTTTT.

There are a few counts of this clone. The chain couples TRBV9 to TRBJ1-1; D is unresolved. From germline, CDR1 is SGDLS and CDR2 YYNGEE. The CDR3 is 14 amino acids. The V end was cut by 0 bases, the J end by 8 bases, with 14 bases between. As DNA, the CDR3 is TGTGCCAGCAGCGTAGATCTATTGTCGGTCGAAGCTTTCTTT. Translating it yields CASSVDLLSVEAFF.

The sample holds one count of this clone. The chain is built from TRBV10-3 and TRBJ1-5; D call uncertain. From germline, CDR1 is ENHRY and CDR2 SYGVKD. This CDR3 is built from 15 residues. Trimming took off 3 bases at V and 3 bases at J, with 12 bases between the two ends. The CDR3 sequence is CAISEGAQSNQPQHF. CDR3 DNA: TGTGCCATCAGTGAAGGAGCGCAGTCCAATCAGCCCCAGCATTTT.

This clone was picked up one time. The V call is TRBV13, the J call TRBJ1-1; tentatively, D is TRBD1 (6 bases). This CDR3 has 11 amino acids. Germline lookup yields CDR1 PRHDT and CDR2 FYEKMQ (reference sequence). Deletions cut 3 bases from V and 7 bases from J, with 6 bases between. CDR3 in DNA: TGTGCCAGCAGCTTGGACAGTGAAGCTTTCTTT. It specifies CASSLDSEAFF.

The V call is TRBV10-3, the J call TRBJ2-2, with D maybe TRBD1 (5 bases). V lost 10 bases and J lost 4, with 13 bases in between. This CDR3 region has 13 residues. Germline assignment: CDR1 ENHRY and CDR2 SYGVKD. CDR3 DNA sequence: TGTGCCACCAGCAGGGAATCCACCGGGGAGCTGTTTTTT. Amino acids: CATSRESTGELFF.

The chain uses TRBV7-3 and TRBJ2-3, with no clear D. Trimming stripped 5 bases from V and 2 bases from J, with 8 bases between. CDR3 length: 13 residues. CDR1 is SGHTA, CDR2 FQGTGA, per germline. CDR3 nucleotide sequence: TGTGCCAGCAGCCAAAGTAACACAGATACGCAGTATTTT. It codes for CASSQSNTDTQYF.

This chain uses TRBV5-1 with TRBJ1-2, with 7 bases identical to TRBD1. V was pared by 4 bases and J by 4 bases, with 13 bases of the junction left unmatched. The CDR3 extends over 16 amino acids. Per germline, CDR1 SGHRS and CDR2 YFSETQ. The CDR3 is CASSTAAGQRIYGYTF. In nucleotides, the CDR3 is TGCGCCAGCAGCACAGCCGCGGGACAGCGAATCTATGGCTACACCTTC.

In this sample, this clone turned up a few times. The chain links TRBV30 to TRBJ2-7; D is possibly TRBD1 or TRBD2 (6 bases each). The CDR3 extends over 13 amino acids. V was pared by 4 bases and J by 1 base, with 11 bases between. The germline V gene encodes CDR1 GTSNPN and CDR2 SVGIG (reference sequence). The CDR3 sequence is CAWNGGQSYEQYF. As DNA, the CDR3 is TGTGCCTGGAACGGGGGACAATCCTACGAGCAGTACTTC.

The chain links TRBV18 to TRBJ1-2; 8 bases map to TRBD1. Trimming took 3 bases from V and 8 from J; bases not matched to a gene: 17. Germline assignment: CDR1 KGHSH and CDR2 LQKENI. The length of the CDR3 is 17 residues. The CDR3 coding sequence is TGTGCCAGCTCACCTTTAGTCGGACAGGGCTCTACTGGAGGCTACACCTTC. Amino acids: CASSPLVGQGSTGGYTF.

This clone showed up just a few times. The V and J genes are TRBV2 and TRBJ1-1; D unclear. V lost 6 bases to trimming and J lost 4 bases, with 6 bases between them. The V gene's germline CDR1 is SNHLY and CDR2 FYNNEI. The CDR3 totals 11 residues. The CDR3 nucleotides read TGTGCCAGCAGACTATCCACTGAAGCTTTCTTT. It codes for CASRLSTEAFF.

The rearrangement joins TRBV10-3 to TRBJ2-5, with D tentatively TRBD1 or TRBD2 (6 bases each). This CDR3 is built from 15 residues. Germline V gene sequence: CDR1 ENHRY, CDR2 SYGVKD. Trimming shortened V by 0 bases and J by 7 bases, and 15 bases separated the two germline ends. The CDR3 reads CAISESKRGAGTQYF. In DNA form, the CDR3 reads TGTGCCATCAGTGAGTCGAAGAGGGGGGCCGGGACCCAGTACTTC.